The present entry profiles one T cell receptor beta chain with its context. No cognate antigen has been identified for it. One base away there is no much larger clone; base qualities are not given. This specimen's time point label, per the study, means: baseline before first vaccination. Samples from vaccinated people were obtained from the UK trials COV001 and COV002, which included a single-blind randomized controlled phase 2/3 trial of AZD1222 (ChAdOx1 nCoV-19) in healthy adults. For TCRbeta chain sequencing, PBMC samples were collected from trial participants at day 0 and at day 28 after the second dose. The CDR3 regions of human TCRbeta chains were analyzed by immunosequencing. As for the authors' bioinformatics: Repertoire TCRs were checked for matches against a reference library of SARS-CoV-2-specific TCRs that had been generated using the MIRA antigen-specificity platform. Breadth was defined as the fraction of unique TCRs that were SARS-CoV-2-associated, and depth was defined as the fraction of total T cells that were SARS-CoV-2-associated. Using the MIRA data, every spike-specific TCR was mapped to the spike region that the TCR reacted to and assigned to either a CD4 or a CD8 class. Log10-transformed breadth and depth values were compared by one-way ANOVA with Sidak's multiple comparisons tests. TCRdb's version of the immuneACCESS table is confined to in-frame rearrangements and falls short of the full clone set. An unresolved V gene accounts for under half of the shortfall where checked; the remainder is of unknown origin. V and J calls plus clone size are reproduced from that table; the DNA served to infer D and trimming. The sample yields 150,000 or so clones; about 93% were counted once. The ten largest clones add up to roughly 9% of the sample.

The data were obtained in a study of T cell responses to AZD1222 COVID-19 vaccine (dated by TCRdb to the early 2020s). With respect to the entire study: AZD1222 recipients given second doses at about 4 weeks or at about 12 weeks were pooled, since spike-specific TCR depth and breadth were not found to differ between the two schedules. A total of around 240 trial participants underwent TCR sequencing, of whom 207 had received two doses of AZD1222 and around 25 had received two doses of the MenACWY control vaccine. Trial participants were enrolled into age subgroups of 18-55, 56-69 and 70-plus years, which contained about 150, 27 and 61 TCR-sequenced participants, respectively. Points the paper makes about the study in general: Because no samples from the day 14 peak response were available, repertoires could be characterized only after the peak T cell response. The whole spike protein was spanned by vaccine-associated CD4 TCRs, and dominant responses were seen in regions 160-218 and 743-854. Spike-specific TCR breadth and depth rose significantly after two AZD1222 doses compared with day 0 and with MenACWY recipients. Conclusions about previously exposed vaccinees are limited, since just six or seven AZD1222 recipients were seropositive for SARS-CoV-2 at baseline. Participants were mostly white British and included more females than males, and it was suggested by the authors that clonal diversity may have been underestimated. The 56-69-year group was small, and its depth increase did not reach significance, likely because of low power. Epitopes outside the regions mutated in the B.1.351 and B.1.1.7 variants were reportedly recognized by nearly half of the unique spike-specific TCRs.

The CDR3 goes from the cysteine to the phenylalanine over 14 residues. The retained sequence is limited to the CDR3, 42 bases, with the frame set at the first base. CDR1 and CDR2 were assigned from the germline V gene as ENHRY and SYGVKD. Trimming at the junction amounts to 4 bases on V and 3 bases on J, and the germline ends lie 12 bases apart. Sequenced here: peripheral blood, sampled on day 0 of AZD1222 vaccination. The chain is made from TRBV10-3 and TRBJ1-1; a tentative D call is TRBD1 (6 bases match). This clonotype was sampled from an adult in good health. The nucleotides are TGTGCCATCAGTGGACGACAGGTCGACACTGAAGCTTTCTTT. The resulting protein is CAISGRQVDTEAFF.